The source of this TCR beta chain is a study of metastatic and nonmetastatic thyroid tumors. The wider study: Peripheral blood and tumor or nodule samples from malignant and benign thyroid patients were compared.

In the case of this clone: What it binds is unknown.

Study-level results: A significant increase in TCR beta diversity was reportedly seen in malignant thyroid tumors relative to benign nodules, in blood and tumor.

Using MiXCR, TCRdb re-called clones from the PCR reads. The sample has 11,000 or so clones; around two fifths are singletons. Ahead of thyroid surgery, no patient had received treatment of any kind. The receptor was isolated from a female donor with papillary thyroid cancer or a benign thyroid nodule (not recorded which). Some clones in this sample may be carry-over from other donors' samples. What was sequenced was tumor tissue.

For the CDR3, the DNA is TGCAGTGCTAGAGACCCCCGGGACAGGGGGTTTTCTAACTATGGCTACACCTTC. The encoded protein is CSARDPRDRGFSNYGYTF. The V call is TRBV20-1, the J call TRBJ1-2; TRBD1 agrees at 11 bases. Germline trimming cut 0 bases from V and 0 bases from J; bases unmatched to any gene: 9. Germline values: CDR1 DFQATT, CDR2 SNEGSKA (reference sequence). The CDR3 runs 18 residues.